One and the same sample provided the 15 T cell receptor beta chains below, sequenced in a study of cytomegalovirus exposure and HLA in healthy donors. The PCR ran on 60 Vbeta and 13 Jbeta primers. The assay was immunoSEQ multiplex PCR, and TCRdb's table has in-frame clones only and misses some. The sample contains about 130,000 clones, around 78% of which appear only once. The sequenced sample was PBMCs. All receptors come from a woman between 45 and 65 years old in good health and CMV-seronegative.

The chain has TRBV27 and TRBJ2-6; weak D call: TRBD2 (5 bases). Between the trimmed V and J ends, which lost 3 bases and 0 bases, there was a span of 18 bases. Germline V lookup: CDR1 MNHEY, CDR2 SMNVEV (reference sequence). The CDR3 sequence is 19 residues long. The CDR3 region has the DNA TGTGCCAGCAGTTTGGGTATGGGGAGTTTTAGCTCTGGGGCCAACGTCCTGACTTTC. Translated: CASSLGMGSFSSGANVLTF.

The chain uses TRBV29-1 and TRBJ2-1; 9 bases line up with TRBD1. The CDR3 runs 15 residues. CDR1 and CDR2 (germline): SQVTM, ANQGSEA. After removal of 7 bases from V and 7 bases from J, the junction contained 14 bases not matched to a gene. CDR3 coding DNA: TGCAGCGGGACAAACCGGGACAGGGAAATAAATGAGCAGTTCTTC. Its protein product is CSGTNRDREINEQFF.

CDR3: CASSLGQNQPQHF. CDR3 sequence (DNA): TGCGCCAGCAGCCTCGGACAAAATCAGCCCCAGCATTTT. This chain joins TRBV4-3 and TRBJ1-5, with D possibly being TRBD1 (5 bases). V was cut by 4 bases and J by 4 bases, with 8 bases left in between. The length of the CDR3 is 13 residues. Germline values: CDR1 LGHNA, CDR2 YSLEER.

The chain uses TRBV29-1 and TRBJ2-7, with 13 bases identical to TRBD2. V was clipped by 0 bases and J by 5 bases; unmatched bases: 4. There are 15 residues in the CDR3. CDR1 and CDR2 from the germline V gene are SQVTM and ANQGSEA. The CDR3: CSVEDGLAGVNEQYF. DNA of the CDR3: TGCAGCGTTGAAGACGGACTAGCGGGAGTCAACGAGCAGTACTTC.

V usage is TRBV29-1 and J usage is TRBJ2-3, with 11 bases fitting TRBD1. Germline V CDR1 and CDR2: SQVTM, ANQGSEA. The CDR3 is 14 residues long. Losses at the gene ends were 8 bases for V and 3 bases for J; bases not matched to a gene: 7. The CDR3 nucleotides are TGCAGCCATGGACAGGGGGCGGCAACAGATACGCAGTATTTT. Encoded protein: CSHGQGAATDTQYF.

This clone was detected only once. This rearrangement joins TRBV28 to TRBJ1-4; tentative D call: TRBD1 (6 bases). The germline V gene has CDR1 MDHEN and CDR2 SYDVKM. V lost 10 bases, J lost 7 bases, and 22 bases lay in between. The CDR3 has 15 residues. In DNA, the CDR3 is TGTGCCACCAATTGGGCTGCAGGGGCTAGTGAAAAACTGTTTTTT. It specifies CATNWAAGASEKLFF.

Only a few counts were recorded for this clone. The rearrangement uses TRBV6-1 and TRBJ2-7; D is possibly TRBD2 (6 bases). Trimming took 5 bases from V and 2 from J, leaving 16 bases between them. CDR1 is MNHNS, CDR2 SASEGT, per germline. This CDR3 is 15 amino acids long. The CDR3 is CASSPRGGDPYEQYV. DNA for the CDR3: TGTGCCAGCAGTCCGCGGGGCGGGGACCCCTACGAGCAGTACGTC.

The chain carries TRBV12-5 and TRBJ2-2; 12 bases map to TRBD2. The CDR3 spans 17 residues. J gave up 5 bases and V 1 base, and 5 bases lay outside the gene matches. CDR1 and CDR2 from the germline V gene are LGHNT and FRNRAP. The CDR3, as DNA: TGTGCTAGTGGTTTGGCCCCGACTAGCGGGAGAACCGGGGAGCTGTTTTTT. Protein sequence: CASGLAPTSGRTGELFF. Full variable domain (outside the CDR3, taken from reference TRBV12-5 and TRBJ2-2): DARVTQTPRHKVTEMGQEVTMRCQPILGHNTVFWYRQTMMQGLELLAYFRNRAPLDDSGMPKDRFSAEMPDATLATLKIQPSEPRDSAVYFCASGLAPTSGRTGELFFGEGSRLTVL.

The chain employs TRBV27 and TRBJ2-1; no firm D call. The CDR3 has 15 residues. Trimming cost V 4 bases and J 0 bases, with 10 bases left between them. Germline CDR1 reads MNHEY; CDR2 reads SMNVEV (reference sequence). The CDR3 bases are TGTGCCAGCAGTTCCGCGGATAGCTCCTACAATGAGCAGTTCTTC. Encoded protein: CASSSADSSYNEQFF.

This clone was counted a few times. CDR3 region: CASSISPAAYEQYF. The CDR3 nucleotides read TGTGCCAGCAGTATAAGCCCGGCGGCCTACGAGCAGTACTTC. The chain is built from TRBV28 and TRBJ2-7; D gene ambiguous. Germline CDR1 is MDHEN and CDR2 is SYDVKM. This CDR3 has 14 residues. Trimming cost V 5 bases and J 2 bases, with 13 bases left between them.

The chain recombines TRBV7-2 with TRBJ2-5, with 7 positions matching TRBD1. The CDR3 spans 15 residues. The germline V gene encodes CDR1 SGHTA and CDR2 FQGNSA. V shed 2 bases, J shed 8 bases, and the junction held 11 bases outside the gene matches. CDR3 in DNA: TGTGCCAGCAGCTTACTCAGGGGGTCTTTTGGAACCCAGTACTTC. It codes for CASSLLRGSFGTQYF.

This chain's CDR3 is CASRVDRSNTEAFF. CDR3 DNA sequence: TGCGCCAGCAGGGTGGACAGATCGAACACTGAAGCTTTCTTT. The chain uses TRBV5-1 and TRBJ1-1; maybe TRBD1 (6 bases). From germline, CDR1 is SGHRS and CDR2 YFSETQ. Trimming removed 5 bases from V and 1 base from J, with 12 bases in between. This CDR3 has 14 amino acids. The complete variable domain, with remaining parts taken from reference TRBV5-1 and TRBJ1-1, reads KAGVTQTPRYLIKTRGQQVTLSCSPISGHRSVSWYQQTPGQGLQFLFEYFSETQRNKGNFPGRFSGRQFSNSRSEMNVSTLELGDSALYLCASRVDRSNTEAFFGQGTRLTVV.

This clone was found a few times. V usage is TRBV7-6 and J usage is TRBJ2-5; D is possibly TRBD2 (5 bases). V lost 2 bases to trimming and J lost 4 bases, with 11 bases between them. Germline CDR1 and CDR2: SGHVS and FNYEAQ. The CDR3 spans 14 residues. The CDR3 spells CASSLTGKTETQYF. In DNA form, the CDR3 reads TGTGCCAGCAGCTTAACGGGGAAGACAGAGACCCAGTACTTC.

The V gene is TRBV5-1, the J gene TRBJ2-1, with D maybe TRBD2 (6 bases). Germline values: CDR1 SGHRS, CDR2 YFSETQ. The length of the CDR3 is 16 residues. The V end was cut by 0 bases, the J end by 6 bases, with 16 bases between. DNA for the CDR3: TGCGCCAGCAGCTTGGGGAGGGGCGCAGATCGCAATGAGCAGTTCTTC. Amino acids: CASSLGRGADRNEQFF.

V gene TRBV9 combines with J gene TRBJ2-2, with D tentatively TRBD1 (6 bases). V was pared by 3 bases and J by 0 bases, with 15 bases between. The length of the CDR3 is 17 residues. Germline CDR1 and CDR2: SGDLS and YYNGEE. The CDR3: CASSATQGFANTGELFF. The CDR3 DNA reads TGTGCCAGCAGCGCTACGCAGGGGTTCGCGAACACCGGGGAGCTGTTTTTT.